A selection of T cell receptor beta chains follows, all from one sample in a study of blood T cells in healthy people across ages. TCRdb reprocessed the 5' RACE reads via MiXCR and lists one record per CDR3 protein. The data contain around 1,500,000 distinct CDR3 sequences, approximately 38% of them seen just once; the ten biggest clones take up approximately 7.9%. Input material: blood. All receptors derive from a woman under 30 in good health. The CDR3 runs from the conserved cysteine through the conserved F or W. D genes are given only for firm matches. Some rows have no size entry. The others give once, few or many, or a class for an expanded clone.

>-|14|-|TRBV4-1|TRBJ2-7
CASSQDPIRQEQYF
TGCGCCAGCAGCCAAGATCCCATCCGACAGGAGCAGTACTTC
>-|16|-|TRBV7-9|TRBJ1-1
CASSLALERTSTEAFF
TGTGCCAGCAGCTTAGCCCTTGAAAGAACGAGCACTGAAGCTTTCTTT
>-|14|-|TRBV3-1|TRBJ2-7
CASSQASLAYEQYF
TGTGCCAGCAGCCAAGCCAGTCTAGCCTACGAGCAGTACTTC
>TRBD1|15|-|TRBV6-6|TRBJ1-6
CASKVRDRGNSPLHF
TGTGCCAGCAAGGTCCGGGACAGGGGAAATTCACCCCTCCACTTT
>-|15|-|TRBV9|TRBJ2-7
CASSVATGTTYEQYF
TGTGCCAGCAGCGTAGCTACGGGTACTACCTACGAGCAGTACTTC
>-|15|-|TRBV11-1|TRBJ1-1
CASTEGGRGNTGAFF
TGTGCCAGCACCGAGGGGGGCAGAGGGAACACTGGAGCTTTCTTT
>TRBD1|15|few|TRBV7-6|TRBJ2-3
CASSSSTGGFDTQYF
TGTGCCAGCAGCTCTTCGACAGGGGGCTTTGATACGCAGTATTTT
>-|15|-|TRBV5-1|TRBJ1-2
CASTVGAVTNYGYTF
TGCGCCAGCACCGTAGGGGCAGTGACTAACTATGGCTACACCTTC
>TRBD1|15|-|TRBV7-9|TRBJ1-1
CASRFIGQGITEAFF
TGTGCCAGCAGGTTTATCGGACAGGGGATCACTGAAGCTTTCTTT
>TRBD2|17|-|TRBV5-1|TRBJ2-1
CASSPGTSGGARNEQFF
TGCGCCAGCAGCCCAGGGACTAGCGGGGGGGCTCGCAATGAGCAGTTCTTC
>-|15|few|TRBV10-3|TRBJ2-2
CAISGGFPNTGELFF
TGTGCCATCAGTGGGGGTTTCCCGAACACCGGGGAGCTGTTTTTT
>-|16|-|TRBV6-1|TRBJ1-5
CASSEFGAVSNQPQHF
TGTGCCAGCAGTGAATTCGGGGCCGTGAGCAATCAGCCCCAGCATTTT
>TRBD2|16|few|TRBV7-2|TRBJ2-3
CASSLLVEGRADTQYF
TGTGCCAGCAGCCTCTTGGTAGAAGGGAGGGCAGATACGCAGTATTTT
>-|14|few|TRBV20-1|TRBJ1-5
CSARPRGDNQPQHF
TGCAGTGCTAGACCCAGGGGAGACAATCAGCCCCAGCATTTT
>-|14|-|TRBV6-6|TRBJ2-7
CASSSLGGYNEQYF
TGTGCCAGCAGTTCCCTAGGCGGATACAATGAGCAGTACTTC
>-|14|-|TRBV28|TRBJ2-3
CASSTTTSGDTQYF
TGTGCCAGCAGTACGACTACCTCTGGAGATACGCAGTATTTT
>-|15|-|TRBV27|TRBJ2-1
CASSLSGGTGNEQFF
TGTGCCAGCAGTTTAAGCGGCGGAACGGGGAATGAGCAGTTCTTC
>-|14|few|TRBV5-1|TRBJ1-4
CASSTDSTDEKLFF
TGCGCCAGCAGTACCGACAGCACGGATGAAAAACTGTTTTTT
>TRBD2|15|-|TRBV7-9|TRBJ2-1
CASTPSGSTYNEQFF
TGTGCCAGCACGCCTAGCGGGAGCACCTACAATGAGCAGTTCTTC
>-|16|-|TRBV12-3/TRBV12-4|TRBJ2-5
CASSLEGENPAQEQYF
TGTGCCAGCAGTTTAGAGGGGGAGAACCCAGCTCAAGAGCAGTACTTC
>-|14|-|TRBV20-1|TRBJ1-2
CSARDLPGVVGYTF
TGCAGTGCTAGAGATCTGCCGGGGGTCGTTGGCTACACCTTC
>-|15|few|TRBV3-1|TRBJ1-2
CASSQEGAWRYGYTF
TGTGCCAGCAGCCAAGAGGGGGCCTGGCGCTATGGCTACACCTTC